The 12 T cell receptor beta chains listed next were all sequenced from one sample in a study of blood T cell repertoires in COVID-19. Profiled with immunoSEQ multiplex PCR; TCRdb holds only in-frame clones, not every one. The sample contains around 76,000 clones, 65% to 80% of which appear only once. The specimen sequenced was peripheral blood. The receptors stem from an elderly woman with active or convalescent COVID-19.

V and J are TRBV11-2 and TRBJ2-6, with D perhaps TRBD2 (6 bases). Germline-derived CDR1 and CDR2 are SGHAT and FQNNGV. The CDR3 runs 18 residues. The V and J ends lost 2 bases and 0 bases respectively, with 14 bases between them. CDR3 amino acids: CASSLLGLTPSGANVLTF. CDR3 sequence (DNA): TGTGCCAGCAGCTTACTCGGACTAACCCCCTCTGGGGCCAACGTCCTGACTTTC.

This sequence joins TRBV30 and TRBJ1-1; 7 bases match TRBD1. V lost 3 bases and J lost 2; bases outside the gene matches: 15. CDR3 length: 17 amino acids. Germline CDR1 and CDR2: GTSNPN and SVGIG (reference sequence). The CDR3 protein is CAWSGGWAGGPNTEAFF. The CDR3 DNA reads as TGTGCCTGGAGCGGGGGTTGGGCAGGGGGTCCCAACACTGAAGCTTTCTTT.

This clone occurred once. The rearrangement joins TRBV9 to TRBJ1-1; D call uncertain. V lost 2 bases and J lost 0, with 14 bases in between. Germline loops: CDR1 SGDLS, CDR2 YYNGEE. The CDR3 contains 16 residues. The CDR3 loop reads CASSVHQNQMNTEAFF. The CDR3 nucleotides are TGTGCCAGCAGCGTGCACCAGAACCAGATGAACACTGAAGCTTTCTTT.

CDR3 DNA: TGTGCCACCAGCCGGGACAGGGGTTACGAGCAGTACTTC. Translating gives CATSRDRGYEQYF. V and J are TRBV15 and TRBJ2-7, with 10 bases fitting TRBD1. V lost 5 bases to trimming and J lost 4 bases; unmatched junction nucleotides: 2. Germline V gene data show CDR1 as LNHNV and CDR2 as YYDKDF (reference sequence). This CDR3 spans 13 amino acids.

The chain links TRBV7-9 to TRBJ2-1, with D uncertain. Germline-derived CDR1 and CDR2 are SEHNR and FQNEAQ (reference sequence). The CDR3 runs to 13 residues. V was clipped by 5 bases and J by 9 bases, with 14 bases between them. CDR3 loop: CASSPPSYPEQFF. CDR3 coding DNA: TGTGCCAGCAGCCCCCCTAGTTACCCTGAGCAGTTCTTC.

J is TRBJ2-1 and V is TRBV18; 8 nucleotides match TRBD1. This CDR3 region has 15 residues. The junction had 10 bases not matched to a gene; V was cut back by 3 bases and J by 9 bases. CDR1 and CDR2 (germline): KGHSH, LQKENI. The CDR3 is CASSPDTDRAVEQFF. CDR3 DNA: TGTGCCAGCTCACCGGACACGGACAGGGCCGTTGAGCAGTTCTTC.

The chain combines TRBV2 with TRBJ2-6, with TRBD2 as a possible D gene (5 bases). The germline gives CDR1 SNHLY, CDR2 FYNNEI. The CDR3 loop spans 17 amino acids. The V and J ends lost 0 bases and 2 bases respectively, with 11 bases between them. In DNA form, the CDR3 reads TGTGCCAGCAGTGAAGCCAAGGGAGCCACTGGGGCCAACGTCCTGACTTTC. Protein: CASSEAKGATGANVLTF.

Written as DNA, the CDR3 is TGTGCCAGCAGTTTAGGGCGGAACACTGAAGCTTTCTTT. It encodes CASSLGRNTEAFF. The chain carries TRBV27 and TRBJ1-1; D unresolved. CDR1 is MNHEY and CDR2 is SMNVEV in the germline V gene (reference sequence). The V gene lost 2 bases and the J gene lost 1 base, with 5 bases spanning the gap. CDR3 length: 13 residues.

The genes are TRBV9 and TRBJ2-2, with 11 bases aligning to TRBD2. CDR3 size: 16 residues. Trimming at V came to 4 bases and at J to 7 bases, leaving 9 bases not matched to a gene. CDR1 is SGDLS, CDR2 YYNGEE, per germline. Here the CDR3 DNA reads TGTGCCAGCAGCCCCAGACTAGCGGGGCGTGGCGGGGAGCTGTTTTTT. It yields the protein CASSPRLAGRGGELFF. Full variable domain (outside the CDR3, taken from reference TRBV9 and TRBJ2-2): DSGVTQTPKHLITATGQRVTLRCSPRSGDLSVYWYQQSLDQGLQFLIQYYNGEERAKGNILERFSAQQFPDLHSELNLSSLELGDSALYFCASSPRLAGRGGELFFGEGSRLTVL.

The rearrangement links TRBV5-1 to TRBJ2-3; TRBD1 matches 8 bases. CDR1 and CDR2 from the germline V gene are SGHRS and YFSETQ. J lost 4 bases, V lost 4 bases, and 8 bases had no gene match. The CDR3 is made up of 15 amino acids. The CDR3 sequence is CASSALTGESDTQYF. The CDR3 DNA is TGCGCCAGCAGCGCCTTGACAGGGGAGTCAGATACGCAGTATTTT. Supplemented by reference TRBV5-1 and TRBJ2-3, the full variable domain reads KAGVTQTPRYLIKTRGQQVTLSCSPISGHRSVSWYQQTPGQGLQFLFEYFSETQRNKGNFPGRFSGRQFSNSRSEMNVSTLELGDSALYLCASSALTGESDTQYFGPGTRLTVL.

The V and J genes are TRBV10-2 and TRBJ2-7, with 7 bases aligning to TRBD1. This CDR3 spans 14 amino acids. V lost 6 bases to trimming and J lost 3 bases; unmatched junction nucleotides: 8. The germline V gene has CDR1 WSHSY and CDR2 SAAADI. In DNA, the CDR3 is TGCGCCAGCAGGAGGACAGGAAACAACTACGAGCAGTACTTC. As protein: CASRRTGNNYEQYF.

V gene TRBV6-5 combines with J gene TRBJ2-7, with TRBD1 identical over 8 bases. Losses at the gene ends were 5 bases for V and 7 bases for J; bases not matched to a gene: 10. Per germline, CDR1 MNHEY and CDR2 SVGAGI. This CDR3 has 14 amino acids. The CDR3, as DNA: TGTGCCAGCAGTACGGACAGGGAAAGGGGGGAGCAGTACTTC. This translates into CASSTDRERGEQYF.